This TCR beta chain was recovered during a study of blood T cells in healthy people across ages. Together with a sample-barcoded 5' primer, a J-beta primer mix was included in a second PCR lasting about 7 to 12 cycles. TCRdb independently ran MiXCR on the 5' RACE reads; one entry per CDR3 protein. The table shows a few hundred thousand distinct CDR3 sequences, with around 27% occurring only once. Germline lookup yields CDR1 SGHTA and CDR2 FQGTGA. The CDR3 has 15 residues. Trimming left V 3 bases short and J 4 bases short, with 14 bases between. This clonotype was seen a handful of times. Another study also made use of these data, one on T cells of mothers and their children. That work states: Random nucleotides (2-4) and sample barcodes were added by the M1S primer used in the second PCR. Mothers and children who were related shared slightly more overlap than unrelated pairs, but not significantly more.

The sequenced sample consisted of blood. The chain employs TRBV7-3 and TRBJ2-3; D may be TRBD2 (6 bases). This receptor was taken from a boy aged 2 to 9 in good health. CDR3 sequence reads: CASSFGGGDADTQYF. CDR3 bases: TGTGCCAGCAGCTTCGGCGGAGGGGATGCAGATACGCAGTATTTT.